These T cell receptor beta chains were read from a single sample in a study of persistence of HIV-infected CD4 T cells. Sequencing used immunoSEQ multiplex PCR; TCRdb keeps in-frame clones, though not all of them. The repertoire has some 58,000 clones, about four fifths of them found once; the top ten carry about 1.8%. Their antigen targets remain unknown. This sample comprised CD4+ T cells sorted from PBMCs after 18-hour stimulation, obtained from a patient who received antiretroviral therapy. The receptors shown here come from an adult man with HIV who was CMV-seropositive. Each CDR3 is given without its conserved first and last residue. Each record gives: J gene, V gene, CDR3 protein.

j_gene: TRBJ1-6; v_gene: TRBV5-1; CDR3aa: ASRERTENNSPLH
j_gene: TRBJ2-7; v_gene: TRBV7-2; CDR3aa: ASSLYSGTGNEQY
j_gene: TRBJ1-2; v_gene: TRBV5-4; CDR3aa: ASSLGLSSNYGYT
j_gene: TRBJ2-2; v_gene: TRBV29-1; CDR3aa: SVVSRGSNTGELF
j_gene: TRBJ1-5; v_gene: TRBV7-6; CDR3aa: ASSLEWTGGLNQPQH
j_gene: TRBJ2-3; v_gene: TRBV6-6; CDR3aa: ASSHRGATDTQY
j_gene: TRBJ2-2; v_gene: TRBV6-6; CDR3aa: ASSPQQANTGELF
j_gene: TRBJ1-5; v_gene: TRBV7-2; CDR3aa: ASSLSRTVNQPQH
j_gene: TRBJ1-2; v_gene: TRBV3-1/TRBV3-2; CDR3aa: ASSLRRERDYGYT
j_gene: TRBJ1-1; v_gene: TRBV19; CDR3aa: ASSIGTATEAF
j_gene: TRBJ2-3; v_gene: TRBV14; CDR3aa: ASSPSWDFLTQY
j_gene: TRBJ2-7; v_gene: TRBV7-9; CDR3aa: ASSSGGAPYEQY
j_gene: TRBJ2-2; v_gene: TRBV3-1/TRBV3-2; CDR3aa: ASSHSGGHGELF
j_gene: TRBJ1-2; v_gene: TRBV29-1; CDR3aa: SVAIGSNYGYT
j_gene: TRBJ2-2; v_gene: TRBV29-1; CDR3aa: SARTSGLTGELF
j_gene: TRBJ1-2; v_gene: TRBV5-1; CDR3aa: ASSLDGGQWENGYT
j_gene: TRBJ1-3; v_gene: TRBV19; CDR3aa: ASSSSNRDRSGNTIY
j_gene: TRBJ1-2; v_gene: TRBV7-8; CDR3aa: ASSLGAGGSRDYGYT
j_gene: TRBJ1-5; v_gene: TRBV6-5; CDR3aa: ASSLSNSNQPQH
j_gene: TRBJ2-2; v_gene: TRBV7-6; CDR3aa: ASSLEVHTGELF
j_gene: TRBJ1-2; v_gene: TRBV5-1; CDR3aa: ASSLGTSTGYT
j_gene: TRBJ2-7; v_gene: TRBV28; CDR3aa: ASSSGQGYEQY
j_gene: TRBJ1-6; v_gene: TRBV2; CDR3aa: ASSERQTSPLH
j_gene: TRBJ1-1; v_gene: TRBV19; CDR3aa: ASSIKGTLNTEAF
j_gene: TRBJ1-3; v_gene: TRBV7-2; CDR3aa: ASSLGMRHSGNTIY
j_gene: TRBJ1-6; v_gene: TRBV6-5; CDR3aa: ASRRAEVDSPLH
j_gene: TRBJ1-4; v_gene: TRBV7-9; CDR3aa: ASSLATGGLEKLF
j_gene: TRBJ1-5; v_gene: TRBV15; CDR3aa: ATREGGGSYSNQPQH
j_gene: TRBJ1-2; v_gene: TRBV19; CDR3aa: ASTPDSYYGYT
j_gene: TRBJ1-3; v_gene: TRBV19; CDR3aa: ASSIKGLSSGNTIY
j_gene: TRBJ1-1; v_gene: TRBV5-1; CDR3aa: ASSLTGGLGTEAF
j_gene: TRBJ1-2; v_gene: TRBV6-6; CDR3aa: ASLGRESYGYT
j_gene: TRBJ1-1; v_gene: TRBV27; CDR3aa: ASKGLGTGVNTEAF
j_gene: TRBJ2-7; v_gene: TRBV5-5; CDR3aa: ASSLGGLAGTYEQY
j_gene: TRBJ2-5; v_gene: TRBV18; CDR3aa: ASSPYRGQQETQY
j_gene: TRBJ2-1; v_gene: TRBV10-3; CDR3aa: AISESAGGSEQF
j_gene: TRBJ2-3; v_gene: TRBV9; CDR3aa: ASSVQGSADTQY
j_gene: TRBJ1-1; v_gene: TRBV5-1; CDR3aa: ASSLRTGNTEAF
j_gene: TRBJ2-2; v_gene: TRBV9; CDR3aa: ASSVAGTGTGELF
j_gene: TRBJ2-2; v_gene: TRBV6-5; CDR3aa: ASSRTRRATGELF
j_gene: TRBJ1-1; v_gene: TRBV6-5; CDR3aa: ASSLGRTEAF
j_gene: TRBJ2-4; v_gene: TRBV29-1; CDR3aa: SVVADSDIQY
j_gene: TRBJ1-2; v_gene: TRBV6-5; CDR3aa: ASRTDGGNLRYT
j_gene: TRBJ1-4; v_gene: TRBV15; CDR3aa: ATSRGDRGLEKLF
j_gene: TRBJ2-5; v_gene: TRBV9; CDR3aa: ASSVGAQNQETQY
j_gene: TRBJ1-5; v_gene: TRBV27; CDR3aa: ASSPWTGGNNQPQH
j_gene: TRBJ1-1; v_gene: TRBV29-1; CDR3aa: SVVRDTEAF
j_gene: TRBJ1-1; v_gene: TRBV2; CDR3aa: ASRRANTEAF
j_gene: TRBJ1-5; v_gene: TRBV7-8; CDR3aa: ASSFRQGQGQPQH
j_gene: TRBJ2-2; v_gene: TRBV2; CDR3aa: ASRAQGLGELF
j_gene: TRBJ1-3; v_gene: TRBV2; CDR3aa: ASSRMGQLSSGNTIY
j_gene: TRBJ1-1; v_gene: TRBV2; CDR3aa: ASSLDPNTEAF
j_gene: TRBJ1-6; v_gene: TRBV3-1/TRBV3-2; CDR3aa: ASSQGQGNSPLH